Listed below are T cell receptor beta chains from one sample, sequenced in a study of cytomegalovirus exposure and HLA in healthy donors. This table comes from immunoSEQ multiplex PCR, and its TCRdb copy is limited to in-frame clones, with some not included. The table shows roughly 120,000 clones, with 15% occurring only once. Sequencing was performed on PBMCs. Receptors were obtained from a woman under 30 in good health and CMV-seronegative. CDR3s include the opening cysteine and the closing phenylalanine or tryptophan. The D gene is left open where the match is weak. For some rows the clone size is stated as once, few or many, or as a class when expanded; others skip it.

abundance	v_gene	d_gene	j_gene	CDR3nt	CDR3aa
-	TRBV11-2	TRBD2	TRBJ2-1	TGTGCCAGCAGCTTATTGCGGGAGGGCCACCTGAGTAATGAGCAGTTCTTC	CASSLLREGHLSNEQFF
few	TRBV15	-	TRBJ1-2	TGTGCCACCAGCTCCCCGCGGGGGGACCTCTATGGCTACACCTTC	CATSSPRGDLYGYTF
few	TRBV5-6	-	TRBJ1-3	TGTGCCAGCAGCTTGGCGACACTGAGCTCTGGAAACACCATATATTTT	CASSLATLSSGNTIYF
once	TRBV4-1	-	TRBJ1-1	TGCGCCAGCAGCCAGGACAGTATGAACACTGAAGCTTTCTTT	CASSQDSMNTEAFF
-	TRBV20-1	-	TRBJ1-1	TGCAGTGCTAGTCTAGACACTGAAGCTTTCTTT	CSASLDTEAFF
few	TRBV27	-	TRBJ1-1	TGTGCCAGTCGGGGGAACACTGAAGCTTTCTTT	CASRGNTEAFF
few	TRBV5-6	-	TRBJ2-6	TGTGCCAGCAGTTTACAGGTTAACGGGGCCAACGTCCTGACTTTC	CASSLQVNGANVLTF
-	TRBV11-2	-	TRBJ1-1	TGTGCCAGCAGCTTAGATTTAAACACTGAAGCTTTCTTT	CASSLDLNTEAFF
-	TRBV28	TRBD2	TRBJ2-7	TGTGCCAGCAGTTTAATAACTAGCGGGAGATCACACGAGCAGTACTTC	CASSLITSGRSHEQYF
few	TRBV6-6	-	TRBJ1-2	TGTGCCAGCAGTTACGGTAGGGGTGGCTATGGCTACACCTTC	CASSYGRGGYGYTF
few	TRBV9	-	TRBJ1-1	TGTGCCAGCAGCTTTTCCGGGGACACTGAAGCTTTCTTT	CASSFSGDTEAFF
few	TRBV7-8	TRBD1	TRBJ1-5	TGTGCCAGCAGCTATGACAGGGGAATATATAGCAATCAGCCCCAGCATTTT	CASSYDRGIYSNQPQHF
few	TRBV13	TRBD1	TRBJ2-7	TGTGCCAGCAGCCCTAGGGGGACAGGAGCCTACGAGCAGTACTTC	CASSPRGTGAYEQYF
-	TRBV27	TRBD1	TRBJ1-1	TGTGCCAGCACCCAGACAGGGACGCACACTGAAGCTTTCTTT	CASTQTGTHTEAFF
few	TRBV5-4	TRBD2	TRBJ2-1	TGTGCCAGCAGCTTGCCCAGCGGGAGTAGATATGAGCAGTTCTTC	CASSLPSGSRYEQFF
-	TRBV5-1	TRBD1	TRBJ2-1	TGCGCCAGCAGCTTGGGACAGGGGGCGTTTGGTGAGCAGTTCTTC	CASSLGQGAFGEQFF
few	TRBV15	-	TRBJ1-2	TGTGCCACCAGCTCAGATTGGGGGCTAGGCTACACCTTC	CATSSDWGLGYTF
-	TRBV27	TRBD2	TRBJ2-1	TGTGCCAGCAGTTTGCTCGCTAGCGGGGGTTCGGGGTTCTATGAGCAGTTCTTC	CASSLLASGGSGFYEQFF
few	TRBV4-2	-	TRBJ1-4	TGTGCCAGCAGCCAAGTAGACAGGAGTAATGAAAAACTGTTTTTT	CASSQVDRSNEKLFF
-	TRBV21-1	-	TRBJ2-7	TGTGCCAGCAGCAACGAGCGGGCTACCTACGAGCAGTACTTC	CASSNERATYEQYF
once	TRBV13	TRBD1	TRBJ1-6	TGTGCCAGCAGCTTAGAGGGACAGGGAGGTAATTCACCCCTCCACTTT	CASSLEGQGGNSPLHF
-	TRBV6-1	-	TRBJ1-2	TGTGGCGCGGGGGACTATGGCTACACCTTC	CGAGDYGYTF